These 4 T cell receptor beta chains came from one sample sequenced in a study of blood T cell repertoires in COVID-19 (dated by TCRdb to 2018 to 2021). The library was generated by the immunoSEQ multiplex PCR assay. Sourced from immuneACCESS, this table was stored by TCRdb with only in-frame sequences that have V and J called. A share of the clones is absent; for the studies checked, an unresolved V gene accounts for under half, and the remainder has no known explanation. Counted in this sample were 400,000 to 450,000 clones; approximately 91% of them appeared once. The biggest ten clones account for about 1.6% of the sample. Sequencing was carried out using peripheral blood. The source of these receptors is a middle-aged woman with COVID-19, enrolled during active disease.

V and J are TRBV7-3 and TRBJ2-3; TRBD2 aligns across 11 bases. This CDR3 comprises 16 residues. From germline, CDR1 is SGHTA and CDR2 FQGTGA. V shed 4 bases, J shed 4 bases, and the junction held 7 bases outside the gene matches. CDR3 sequence reads: CASSSLAGGPPDTQYF. CDR3 nucleotides: TGTGCCAGCAGCTCTTTAGCGGGGGGGCCCCCAGATACGCAGTATTTT.

The sample holds one count of this clone. This chain uses TRBV28 with TRBJ1-4; 9 bases agree with TRBD1. The CDR3 consists of 15 residues. V lost 2 bases, J lost 10 bases, and 8 bases stayed unmatched. Germline CDR1 and CDR2: MDHEN and SYDVKM. CDR3 nucleotide sequence: TGTGCCAGCAGTTTAGCCGGGACAGGGTTCGGAAAACTGTTTTTT. Encoded protein: CASSLAGTGFGKLFF.

This chain uses TRBV30 with TRBJ2-2; D ambiguous. The CDR3 totals 11 residues. Between the trimmed V and J ends, which lost 5 bases and 7 bases, there was a span of 8 bases. Germline V lookup: CDR1 GTSNPN, CDR2 SVGIG (reference sequence). As DNA, the CDR3 is TGTGCCTGGCGGGTGATCGGGGAGCTGTTTTTT. Its protein is CAWRVIGELFF.

This chain uses TRBV5-1 with TRBJ2-7; 7 bases agree with TRBD1. J was trimmed by 3 bases and V by 4 bases; bases with no gene match: 19. CDR3 size: 18 residues. Germline loops: CDR1 SGHRS, CDR2 YFSETQ. CDR3 sequence reads: CASSRIPRGQQTGYEQYF. Here the CDR3 DNA reads TGCGCCAGCAGCCGGATACCGAGGGGACAGCAAACTGGCTACGAGCAGTACTTC.